What follows are 29 T cell receptor beta chains derived from one specimen sequenced in a study of blood T cell repertoires in COVID-19. Clones were sequenced by immunoSEQ multiplex PCR, and TCRdb holds only the in-frame ones, with some missing. The repertoire holds 60,000 or so clones, approximately 78% seen once, with about 15% in the top ten. The sequenced material came from peripheral blood. All receptors derive from an elderly man with acute or convalescent COVID-19.

The rearrangement uses TRBV10-1 and TRBJ2-5, with D perhaps matching TRBD1 (5 bases). The CDR3 totals 14 residues. The germline V and J ends were trimmed by 0 bases and 7 bases, with 12 bases remaining between them. Germline V lookup: CDR1 WNHNN, CDR2 SYGVQD (reference sequence). CDR3 region: CASSESSRAGTQYF. The CDR3, as DNA: TGCGCCAGCAGTGAGTCGAGCAGGGCTGGGACCCAGTACTTC.

This clone came up a few times. V is TRBV4-1 and J is TRBJ1-5, with TRBD1 identical over 8 bases. CDR3 length: 15 residues. The germline V gene has CDR1 MGHRA and CDR2 YSYEKL. J lost 5 bases, V lost 0 bases, and 3 bases had no gene match. The CDR3 nucleotides are TGCGCCAGCAGCCAAGATACAGGGGGTGATCAGCCCCAGCATTTT. It translates to CASSQDTGGDQPQHF.

This clone was found a few times. The chain joins TRBV3-1 (or the pseudogene TRBV3-2) to TRBJ2-7, with 7 bases lining up with TRBD1. From germline, CDR1 is LGHDT and CDR2 YNNKEL (reference sequence). The V and J ends lost 3 bases and 6 bases, in that order; junction bases with no gene match: 8. This CDR3 spans 14 amino acids. CDR3 bases: TGTGCCAGCAGCCAGCGGAGACAGGGTCGCGAGCAGTACTTC. The encoded protein is CASSQRRQGREQYF.

V and J are TRBV18 and TRBJ1-1; D is uncertain. Looked up from germline, CDR1 is KGHSH and CDR2 is LQKENI. The length of the CDR3 is 15 residues. Trimming took off 3 bases at V and 4 bases at J, with 15 bases between the two ends. Here the CDR3 reads CASSPTRGSGTEAFF. Written as DNA, the CDR3 is TGTGCCAGCTCACCCACCCGGGGAAGCGGCACTGAAGCTTTCTTT.

The CDR3 loop is CASSFTGVTGELFF. The CDR3 DNA follows: TGTGCCAGCAGCTTTACAGGGGTCACCGGGGAGCTGTTTTTT. The chain carries TRBV7-9 and TRBJ2-2; 7 bases align to TRBD1. The CDR3 sequence is 14 residues long. The germline CDR1 and CDR2 sequences are SEHNR and FQNEAQ (reference sequence). J gave up 4 bases and V 3 bases, and 2 bases lay outside the gene matches.

This chain uses TRBV12-3 or TRBV12-4 with TRBJ1-5; possible D gene TRBD1, 5 bases. Deletions cut 5 bases from V and 3 bases from J, with 8 bases between. The CDR3 runs to 13 residues. The CDR3 nucleotides are TGTGCCAGCAGTCCAGGGTACAATCAGCCCCAGCATTTT. Its protein is CASSPGYNQPQHF.

The table lists this clone with a few counts. This chain connects TRBV5-1 to TRBJ1-1; D not certain. V was trimmed by 2 bases and J by 2 bases, leaving 16 bases between them. This CDR3 is 16 amino acids long. Germline CDR1 reads SGHRS; CDR2 reads YFSETQ. The CDR3 nucleotides are TGCGCCAGCAGCTTCTCCAGGAGGTCGGTAAACACTGAAGCTTTCTTT. Protein product: CASSFSRRSVNTEAFF. The whole variable domain, remainder taken from reference TRBV5-1 and TRBJ1-1, is KAGVTQTPRYLIKTRGQQVTLSCSPISGHRSVSWYQQTPGQGLQFLFEYFSETQRNKGNFPGRFSGRQFSNSRSEMNVSTLELGDSALYLCASSFSRRSVNTEAFFGQGTRLTVV.

V is TRBV11-2 and J is TRBJ2-7, with 12 bases identical to TRBD2. V was pared by 6 bases and J by 4 bases, with 7 bases of the junction left unmatched. The CDR3 sequence is 15 residues long. Per germline, CDR1 SGHAT and CDR2 FQNNGV. The CDR3, as DNA: TGTGCCAGCAGGTCTACTAGCGGGGGGCCTTACGAGCAGTACTTC. Its protein is CASRSTSGGPYEQYF. The entire variable domain, with the rest obtained from reference TRBV11-2 and TRBJ2-7, is as follows: EAGVAQSPRYKIIEKRQSVAFWCNPISGHATLYWYQQILGQGPKLLIQFQNNGVVDDSQLPKDRFSAERLKGVDSTLKIQPAKLEDSAVYLCASRSTSGGPYEQYFGPGTRLTVT.

The gene calls are TRBV25-1 and TRBJ1-2, with D unclear. Trimming took 5 bases from V and 4 from J, leaving 5 bases between them. The CDR3 is made up of 11 amino acids. Germline V gives CDR1 MGHDK, CDR2 SYGVNS. In nucleotides, the CDR3 is TGTGCCAGCAGTCGAGGCTATGGCTACACCTTC. Amino acids: CASSRGYGYTF.

CDR3 protein: CATSKLTGGNTEAFF. Here the CDR3 DNA reads TGTGCCACCTCGAAATTAACAGGGGGCAACACTGAAGCTTTCTTT. The chain is built from TRBV19 and TRBJ1-1; TRBD1 matches at 9 bases. This CDR3 region has 15 residues. The germline V gene has CDR1 LNHDA and CDR2 SQIVND (reference sequence). Losses at the gene ends were 10 bases for V and 2 bases for J; bases not matched to a gene: 11.

The chain recombines TRBV5-1 with TRBJ2-1, with TRBD2 identical over 8 bases. Germline V gene data show CDR1 as SGHRS and CDR2 as YFSETQ. The ends lost 1 base at V and 8 bases at J; junction bases unmatched: 5. This CDR3 is built from 14 residues. Here the CDR3 DNA reads TGCGCCAGCAGCTTGATCGGGGGGGCGTATGAGCAGTTCTTC. Translated, it gives CASSLIGGAYEQFF.

V and J are TRBV27 and TRBJ2-3; 7 bases agree with TRBD1. Germline V gives CDR1 MNHEY, CDR2 SMNVEV (reference sequence). V dropped 0 bases and J dropped 6; count of bases not matched to a gene: 12. The CDR3 has 17 residues. This CDR3 is CASSLSTILLGQDTQYF. The CDR3 DNA reads TGTGCCAGCAGTTTATCAACCATATTACTGGGACAGGATACGCAGTATTTT.

The rearrangement links TRBV9 to TRBJ1-2, with 7 bases lining up with TRBD1. Germline CDR1 and CDR2: SGDLS and YYNGEE. CDR3 length equals 13 residues. V lost 0 bases to trimming and J lost 8 bases; unmatched junction nucleotides: 4. CDR3 bases: TGTGCCAGCAGCGTAGTTCTAGGGGGCGGCTACACCTTC. Encoded protein: CASSVVLGGGYTF.

The chain recombines TRBV18 with TRBJ2-2, with D possibly TRBD2 on 5 matching bases. This CDR3 spans 16 amino acids. Germline assignment: CDR1 KGHSH and CDR2 LQKENI. V shed 4 bases and J shed 4 bases, with 16 bases lying between them. In DNA, the CDR3 is TGTGCCAGCTCACTGGCCTTGGGGAGCGGCACCGGGGAGCTGTTTTTT. It codes for CASSLALGSGTGELFF. The full variable domain, in which reference TRBV18 and TRBJ2-2 provide the parts outside the CDR3, is NAGVMQNPRHLVRRRGQEARLRCSPMKGHSHVYWYRQLPEEGLKFMVYLQKENIIDESGMPKERFSAEFPKEGPSILRIQQVVRGDSAAYFCASSLALGSGTGELFFGEGSRLTVL.

This chain connects TRBV3-1 (or the pseudogene TRBV3-2) to TRBJ1-2; 11 bases map to TRBD1. Germline CDR1 and CDR2: LGHDT and YNNKEL (reference sequence). This CDR3 region has 17 residues. The ends lost 2 bases at V and 4 bases at J; junction bases unmatched: 9. The CDR3 sequence is CASSQKAGTGGTYGYTF. The CDR3 DNA sequence: TGTGCCAGCAGCCAAAAGGCCGGGACAGGGGGTACCTATGGCTACACCTTC.

The genes are TRBV19 and TRBJ1-5, with TRBD1 matching 8 bases. The CDR3 has 17 amino acids. Germline CDR1 LNHDA, CDR2 SQIVND (reference sequence). V was clipped by 6 bases and J by 3 bases; unmatched bases: 13. CDR3 sequence reads: CASRSPGTGAANQPQHF. The CDR3, as DNA: TGTGCCAGTAGGTCCCCAGGGACAGGCGCCGCCAATCAGCCCCAGCATTTT.

This chain connects TRBV5-4 to TRBJ2-2, with D perhaps TRBD1 (6 bases). The CDR3 is 15 amino acids. With 0 bases removed from V and 1 base from J, the gap between germline ends came to 7 bases. Germline V gives CDR1 SGHNT, CDR2 YYREEE (reference sequence). In DNA form, the CDR3 reads TGTGCCAGCAGCTTGGGGACAGAGAACACCGGGGAGCTGTTTTTT. It encodes CASSLGTENTGELFF.

The gene calls are TRBV4-2 and TRBJ2-5; D not certain. The CDR3 contains 15 residues. V lost 4 bases and J 1 base, leaving 13 bases between the germline ends. Germline V lookup: CDR1 LGHNA, CDR2 YNFKEQ. In nucleotides, the CDR3 is TGTGCCAGCAGCCGATCAACTACGTCCCAAGAGACCCAGTACTTC. Its translation is CASSRSTTSQETQYF.

The V and J genes are TRBV30 and TRBJ1-2; TRBD1 is a possible D gene (6 bases). The germline V gene has CDR1 GTSNPN and CDR2 SVGIG (reference sequence). Trimming cost V 2 bases and J 4 bases, with 17 bases left between them. This CDR3 region has 15 residues. CDR3 loop: CAWSTQGLSSYGYTF. In DNA, the CDR3 is TGTGCCTGGAGTACACAGGGTTTATCGAGCTATGGCTACACCTTC.

The genes are TRBV19 and TRBJ2-5, with 8 bases that match TRBD2. The CDR3 sequence is 15 residues long. The J segment lost 5 bases and the V segment lost 5 bases, leaving 10 bases of the junction unmatched. Germline lookup yields CDR1 LNHDA and CDR2 SQIVND (reference sequence). The CDR3 DNA sequence: TGTGCCAGTAGTCCTGGAGGACTAGCAAGCGAGACCCAGTACTTC. Translation gives CASSPGGLASETQYF.

The CDR3 DNA sequence: TGTGCCAGCAGCTTCGGTGCAGGGGACGAGCAGTACTTC. Protein product: CASSFGAGDEQYF. The chain is built from TRBV7-6 and TRBJ2-7, with D perhaps matching TRBD1 (6 bases). Germline CDR1 is SGHVS and CDR2 is FNYEAQ. CDR3 length: 13 amino acids. The germline V and J ends were trimmed by 3 bases and 5 bases, with 11 bases remaining between them.

V is TRBV7-8 and J is TRBJ1-1; D perhaps matches TRBD1 (5 bases). V lost 9 bases, J lost 4 bases, and 15 bases lay in between. The CDR3 consists of 13 residues. CDR1 and CDR2 from the germline V gene are SGHVS and FQNEAQ. The CDR3 is CASHAGLGTEAFF. In nucleotides, the CDR3 is TGTGCCAGTCACGCAGGGTTGGGCACTGAAGCTTTCTTT.

V usage is TRBV7-9 and J usage is TRBJ1-4; D perhaps matches TRBD1 (5 bases). The CDR3 runs 15 residues. Germline assignment: CDR1 SEHNR and CDR2 FQNEAQ (reference sequence). The V end lost 5 bases, the J end lost 0 bases, and 10 bases lay between the germline ends. The CDR3 reads CASSADRSTNEKLFF. The CDR3 region has the DNA TGTGCCAGCAGCGCCGACAGATCAACTAATGAAAAACTGTTTTTT.

The rearrangement joins TRBV25-1 to TRBJ1-2; 8 bases line up with TRBD1. Losses at the gene ends were 6 bases for V and 5 bases for J; bases not matched to a gene: 14. The CDR3 is 16 residues long. Germline V lookup: CDR1 MGHDK, CDR2 SYGVNS. This CDR3 reads CASSFQGANEYYGYTF. The CDR3 nucleotides read TGTGCCAGCAGCTTCCAGGGGGCGAATGAGTATTATGGCTACACCTTC.

The rearrangement joins TRBV19 to TRBJ2-5, with D unresolved. The germline V gene has CDR1 LNHDA and CDR2 SQIVND (reference sequence). This CDR3 comprises 13 residues. V lost 5 bases, J lost 0 bases, and 7 bases lay in between. The CDR3 DNA reads as TGTGCCAGTAGTTCAATGTACCAAGAGACCCAGTACTTC. Encoded protein: CASSSMYQETQYF.

V and J are TRBV7-2 and TRBJ1-1; 7 bases are shared with TRBD1. Trimming cost V 0 bases and J 1 base; bases outside gene matches: 2. The CDR3 loop spans 15 amino acids. Per germline, CDR1 SGHTA and CDR2 FQGNSA. The CDR3 DNA reads as TGTGCCAGCAGCTTAGCAGGGGGCCGGAACACTGAAGCTTTCTTT. It codes for CASSLAGGRNTEAFF. Together with reference TRBV7-2 and TRBJ1-1, the CDR3 gives the full variable domain: GAGVSQSPSNKVTEKGKDVELRCDPISGHTALYWYRQSLGQGLEFLIYFQGNSAPDKSGLPSDRFSAERTGGSVSTLTIQRTQQEDSAVYLCASSLAGGRNTEAFFGQGTRLTVV.

This chain joins TRBV10-2 and TRBJ1-2; D might be TRBD1 (6 bases). Deletions cut 3 bases from V and 0 bases from J, with 8 bases between. Germline CDR1 WSHSY, CDR2 SAAADI. The CDR3 has 14 amino acids. The CDR3 DNA reads TGCGCCAGCAGTGATGACAGGTCTAACTATGGCTACACCTTC. It codes for CASSDDRSNYGYTF.

Comments on this clone: One base away lies a much larger clone, so this may be a sequencing read error. Other DNA sequences within the sample encode an identical CDR3. The CDR3 region has the DNA TGTGCCAGCAGCTTGGGACAGGGCTTCTATAATTCACCCCTCCACTTT. This sequence encodes CASSLGQGFYNSPLHF. This rearrangement joins TRBV7-9 to TRBJ1-6; 9 bases map to TRBD1. The germline CDR1 and CDR2 sequences are SEHNR and FQNEAQ (reference sequence). The CDR3 has 16 residues. Trimming took 3 bases from V and 3 from J; bases not matched to a gene: 3.

This rearrangement joins TRBV6-1 to TRBJ1-2; TRBD1 agrees at 7 bases. The length of the CDR3 is 14 residues. Trimming removed 3 bases from V and 2 bases from J; junction bases left unmatched: 3. Germline V gene data show CDR1 as MNHNS and CDR2 as SASEGT. CDR3 in amino acids: CASSEGRGNYGYTF. The DNA for the CDR3 is TGTGCCAGCAGTGAGGGCAGGGGGAACTATGGCTACACCTTC.